This TCR beta chain originates from a study of cytotoxic CD8 clonotypes in ibrutinib-treated CLL. Whole-study findings and limits: Samples were collected at differing times from sustained-remission and progressing patients. In comparison with age-matched healthy donors, baseline clonality was higher and tracked circulating CD8+ T-cell counts.

Sequencing was performed with immunoSEQ multiplex PCR; in TCRdb, only in-frame clones are kept and a portion is missing. Among some 140,000 clones, 80% to 95% were seen once, and the ten largest hold under 14%. Germline V gives CDR1 SGHAT, CDR2 FQNNGV. Unmatched junction bases numbered 9, after V lost 6 bases and J lost 7 bases. The CDR3 has 15 residues. As to this clone: What it binds is unknown.

This chain uses TRBV11-2 with TRBJ1-2, with TRBD1 identical over 12 bases. Sequenced material: PBMCs, taken after 12 months of ibrutinib treatment. The receptor's source is a human donor with chronic lymphocytic leukemia. CDR3 sequence: CASRKPGTGGFGYTF. Here the CDR3 DNA reads TGTGCCAGCAGAAAACCCGGGACAGGGGGCTTTGGCTACACCTTC. The whole variable domain, remainder taken from reference TRBV11-2 and TRBJ1-2, is EAGVAQSPRYKIIEKRQSVAFWCNPISGHATLYWYQQILGQGPKLLIQFQNNGVVDDSQLPKDRFSAERLKGVDSTLKIQPAKLEDSAVYLCASRKPGTGGFGYTFGSGTRLTVV.